This TCR beta chain was sequenced during a study of blood T cell repertoires in COVID-19. Study-level background: There were acute and convalescent COVID-19 samples, and they came from the United States, Italy and Spain. The cDNA or gDNA used as material had been derived from T cells, B-cell-depleted T cells, or PBMCs.

J gave up 8 bases and V 2 bases, and 8 bases lay outside the gene matches. CDR1 and CDR2 from the germline V gene are SGHDT and YYEEEE. CDR3 length equals 14 residues. In the authors' methods: Quantification of nucleated cells was approximated via reference gene primer amplification. Assay: immunoSEQ multiplex PCR; the TCRdb copy retains only in-frame clones and omits some. V and J calls and clone size are those listed in that table; D and trimming were worked out from the DNA. This repertoire shows 200,000 to 300,000 clones, approximately 80% found once; its top ten account for around 2%. The chain is built from TRBV5-6 and TRBJ1-2, with 8 positions matching TRBD1. The sequencing sample was made of peripheral blood. This clonotype was obtained from a young man who had recovered from COVID-19. CDR3 nucleotide sequence: TGTGCCAGCAGCTTCGCGGACAGGGCCTGGGGCTACACCTTC. Protein: CASSFADRAWGYTF.